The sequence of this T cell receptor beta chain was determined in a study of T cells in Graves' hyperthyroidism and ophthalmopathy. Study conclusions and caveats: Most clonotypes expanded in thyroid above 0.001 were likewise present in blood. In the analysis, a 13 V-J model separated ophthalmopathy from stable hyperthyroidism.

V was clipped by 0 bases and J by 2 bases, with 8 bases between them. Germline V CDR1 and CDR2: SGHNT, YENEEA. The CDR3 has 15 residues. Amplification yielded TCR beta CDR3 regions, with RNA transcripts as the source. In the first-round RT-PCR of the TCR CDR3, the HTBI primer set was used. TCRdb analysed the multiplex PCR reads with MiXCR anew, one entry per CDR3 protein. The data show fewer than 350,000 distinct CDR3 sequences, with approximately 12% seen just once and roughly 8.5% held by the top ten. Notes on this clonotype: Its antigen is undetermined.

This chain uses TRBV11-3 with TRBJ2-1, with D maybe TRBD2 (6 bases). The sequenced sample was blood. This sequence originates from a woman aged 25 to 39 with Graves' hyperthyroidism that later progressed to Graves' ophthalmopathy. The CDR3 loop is CASSLDSGAYNEQFF. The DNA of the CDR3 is TGTGCCAGCAGCTTAGATAGCGGAGCCTACAATGAGCAGTTCTTC. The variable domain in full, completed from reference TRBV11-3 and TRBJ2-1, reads EAGVVQSPRYKIIEKKQPVAFWCNPISGHNTLYWYLQNLGQGPELLIRYENEEAVDDSQLPKDRFSAERLKGVDSTLKIQPAELGDSAVYLCASSLDSGAYNEQFFGPGTRLTVL.